Below, 17 T cell receptor beta chains from the same sample are listed, as sequenced in a study of cytomegalovirus exposure and HLA in healthy donors. Primers included in the PCR were 60 Vbeta and 13 Jbeta primers. Profiling relied on immunoSEQ multiplex PCR, and the TCRdb table lists in-frame clones only, not all of them. The table has over 60,000 clones, over 70% seen once. What was sequenced was PBMCs. The receptors were gathered from a man in his 70s in good health and CMV-seronegative.

The chain couples TRBV27 to TRBJ1-1; no firm D call. The CDR3 is 12 residues long. V was trimmed by 5 bases and J by 11 bases, leaving 15 bases between them. Germline assignment: CDR1 MNHEY and CDR2 SMNVEV (reference sequence). The CDR3 protein is CASSTTGSSAFF. The DNA for the CDR3 is TGTGCCAGCAGTACCACGGGGTCGTCGGCTTTCTTT.

The rearrangement joins TRBV6-5 to TRBJ1-1; 8 bases are a match to TRBD1. Germline values: CDR1 MNHEY, CDR2 SVGAGI. J lost 3 bases, V lost 0 bases, and 6 bases had no gene match. CDR3 size: 16 residues. The CDR3: CASSYSSRGPDTEAFF. CDR3 DNA sequence: TGTGCCAGCAGTTACTCGAGCAGGGGGCCTGACACTGAAGCTTTCTTT.

This clone has a handful of counts. The gene calls are TRBV11-2 and TRBJ1-1; possible D gene TRBD1, 6 bases. Trimming stripped 5 bases from V and 2 bases from J, with 18 bases between. This CDR3 region has 16 residues. Germline V gives CDR1 SGHAT, CDR2 FQNNGV. As DNA, the CDR3 is TGTGCCAGCAGCCGTTGGTCAGGGGCCCTTAACACTGAAGCTTTCTTT. Translated, it gives CASSRWSGALNTEAFF. The whole variable domain, filled in from reference TRBV11-2 and TRBJ1-1, reads EAGVAQSPRYKIIEKRQSVAFWCNPISGHATLYWYQQILGQGPKLLIQFQNNGVVDDSQLPKDRFSAERLKGVDSTLKIQPAKLEDSAVYLCASSRWSGALNTEAFFGQGTRLTVV.

J is TRBJ2-2 and V is TRBV25-1, with 8 bases aligning to TRBD1. V lost 2 bases, J lost 6 bases, and 2 bases stayed unmatched. Looked up from germline, CDR1 is MGHDK and CDR2 is SYGVNS. CDR3 size: 14 residues. The CDR3 coding sequence is TGTGCCAGCAGTGAACCGGACAGGGCCGGGGAGCTGTTTTTT. Protein product: CASSEPDRAGELFF.

The rearrangement joins TRBV6-1 to TRBJ1-5; possibly TRBD1 for D (6 bases). The CDR3 totals 17 residues. Germline loops: CDR1 MNHNS, CDR2 SASEGT. Trimming removed 4 bases from V and 0 bases from J, with 16 bases in between. The CDR3 spells CASSGTEATYSNQPQHF. The CDR3 DNA sequence: TGTGCCAGCAGTGGGACAGAGGCCACCTATAGCAATCAGCCCCAGCATTTT.

For the CDR3, the DNA is TGTGCCAGCAGCCAAACGGGCGGGGGGGCCTCGGGGGAGCTGTTTTTT. This encodes CASSQTGGGASGELFF. V is TRBV2 and J is TRBJ2-2, with 9 bases that match TRBD2. The V segment lost 6 bases and the J segment 8 bases; nucleotides outside the gene matches: 13. Germline V gene sequence: CDR1 SNHLY, CDR2 FYNNEI. The CDR3 covers 16 residues.

This chain connects TRBV5-1 to TRBJ1-1, with a tentative D call TRBD1 (6 bases). The CDR3 runs to 14 residues. The V gene's germline CDR1 is SGHRS and CDR2 YFSETQ. V was clipped by 2 bases and J by 3 bases, with 11 bases between them. CDR3 region: CASSFGSGDTEAFF. The CDR3 DNA reads as TGCGCCAGCAGCTTTGGATCAGGGGACACTGAAGCTTTCTTT.

Concerning this clone itself: A junction boundary mismatches the germline segment, possibly from a read error. The V call is TRBV7-9, the J call TRBJ1-3; D uncertain. CDR1 is SEHNR, CDR2 FQNEAQ, per germline (reference sequence). The CDR3 extends over 15 amino acids. The chain's CDR3 is CSSSPLVSGKDTIYF. The CDR3 bases are TGTTCCAGCAGCCCGCTCGTGAGCGGGAAAGACACCATATATTTT.

The chain uses TRBV19 and TRBJ1-6; D is unclear. The ends were cut back, 7 bases at V and 4 bases at J, with 11 bases in the middle. Looked up from germline, CDR1 is LNHDA and CDR2 is SQIVND (reference sequence). This CDR3 comprises 14 residues. Here the CDR3 reads CASTYSGYNSPLHF. The CDR3 nucleotides are TGTGCCAGTACCTATTCGGGGTATAATTCACCCCTCCACTTT.

This chain joins TRBV10-2 and TRBJ2-5; tentative D call: TRBD2 (6 bases). Germline V CDR1 and CDR2: WSHSY, SAAADI. The CDR3 sequence is 14 residues long. V lost 4 bases and J 5 bases, leaving 14 bases between the germline ends. The CDR3 protein is CASSVLGRGETQYF. CDR3 nucleotide sequence: TGCGCCAGCAGTGTTCTCGGGAGAGGGGAGACCCAGTACTTC.

This clone was seen a handful of times. The rearrangement uses TRBV6-6 and TRBJ2-3, with TRBD1 identical over 7 bases. Germline assignment: CDR1 MNHNY and CDR2 SVGAGI (reference sequence). The CDR3 covers 16 residues. V shed 2 bases and J 8 bases; nucleotides not matched to a gene: 13. The CDR3 region has the DNA TGTGCCAGCAGTTACACCCCAGGGGGAGTAGGTGGTACGCAGTATTTT. This sequence encodes CASSYTPGGVGGTQYF.

This clone appeared many times. The chain is built from TRBV5-1 and TRBJ2-5; D is uncertain. The CDR3 is 14 amino acids. V lost 0 bases and J lost 3, with 9 bases in between. Germline V gives CDR1 SGHRS, CDR2 YFSETQ. CDR3 bases: TGCGCCAGCAGCTTGGGTGTGTCTAAAGAGACCCAGTACTTC. It encodes CASSLGVSKETQYF.

There are many counts of this clone. The CDR3 sequence is CASSQGTSGLNEQFF. The DNA for the CDR3 is TGCGCCAGCAGCCAAGGGACTAGCGGGCTGAATGAGCAGTTCTTC. The rearrangement joins TRBV4-3 to TRBJ2-1, with 11 bases identical to TRBD2. V shed 1 base, J shed 7 bases, and the junction held 3 bases outside the gene matches. CDR1 and CDR2 (germline): LGHNA, YSLEER. This CDR3 is built from 15 residues.

The rearrangement uses TRBV28 and TRBJ1-4; unclear D gene. Between the trimmed V and J ends, which lost 2 bases and 5 bases, there was a span of 6 bases. This CDR3 comprises 13 residues. CDR1 MDHEN and CDR2 SYDVKM come from the germline V gene. CDR3 protein: CASSLSQNEKLFF. Written as DNA, the CDR3 is TGTGCCAGCAGTTTAAGCCAAAATGAAAAACTGTTTTTT.

This rearrangement joins TRBV30 to TRBJ2-5; 9 bases fit TRBD1. CDR3 length equals 13 residues. V lost 5 bases, J lost 7 bases, and 8 bases stayed unmatched. CDR1 and CDR2 (germline): GTSNPN, SVGIG (reference sequence). The CDR3, as DNA: TGTGCCTGGGACCACAGGGGGCAGGGGACCCAGTACTTC. It encodes CAWDHRGQGTQYF.

This chain joins TRBV28 and TRBJ1-1; maybe TRBD1 (6 bases). Germline CDR1 and CDR2: MDHEN and SYDVKM. V lost 6 bases and J 5 bases, leaving 16 bases between the germline ends. This CDR3 has 14 amino acids. CDR3 protein: CASSQQGFWTEAFF. For the CDR3, the DNA is TGTGCCAGCAGCCAACAGGGTTTTTGGACTGAAGCTTTCTTT.

The rearrangement joins TRBV27 to TRBJ2-1; 14 bases are a match to TRBD2. Trimming cost V 8 bases and J 6 bases; bases outside gene matches: 3. The germline V gene encodes CDR1 MNHEY and CDR2 SMNVEV (reference sequence). The CDR3 is made up of 14 amino acids. As DNA, the CDR3 is TGTGCCAGCCGACTAGCGGGAGGGCCCAATGAGCAGTTCTTC. This translates into CASRLAGGPNEQFF.